Listed below are T cell receptor beta chains from one sample, sequenced in a study of T cells after yellow fever vaccination. From the 5' RACE reads, TCRdb called clonotypes with MiXCR, one entry per CDR3 protein. In the table there are fewer than 450,000 distinct CDR3 sequences, about 4% of which are singletons. The sequences come from PBMCs, collected 5 days after the yellow fever booster vaccination. All receptors come from a man younger than 35 who received the YFV17D yellow fever vaccine. The CDR3 runs from the conserved cysteine through the conserved F or W. A D gene is named only where the DNA matches it firmly.

D gene	V gene	J gene	CDR3 protein
.	TRBV18	TRBJ1-4	CASSPQGTGEKLFF
.	TRBV5-1	TRBJ1-6	CASSWGNSPLHF
.	TRBV29-1	TRBJ1-1	CSVNYSGRRGTEAFF
.	TRBV7-2	TRBJ2-5	CASSWRTGEETQYF
.	TRBV7-2	TRBJ1-4	CASSQKSGTGEKLFF
TRBD2	TRBV20-1	TRBJ2-1	CSASSLAGGPGEQFF
.	TRBV4-2	TRBJ2-4	CASSQGAGNKNIQYF
.	TRBV5-1	TRBJ2-6	CASRGQSGANVLTF
.	TRBV7-2	TRBJ1-4	CASSLSGQVRNEKLFF
.	TRBV7-9	TRBJ2-6	CASSLPRTRSSSGANVLTF
TRBD2	TRBV20-1	TRBJ2-1	CSARSGMGGVEQFF
.	TRBV5-1	TRBJ2-3	CASSGDMGGTDTQYF
.	TRBV4-2	TRBJ1-1	CASSQDSRGVTEAFF
.	TRBV6-2/TRBV6-3	TRBJ2-1	CASSLSSAYNEQFF
TRBD1	TRBV5-6	TRBJ1-3	CASSLGTGQFGNTIYF
TRBD2	TRBV6-5	TRBJ2-3	CASNEGLAGGRTQYF
.	TRBV3-1	TRBJ2-3	CASSQELWGTQYF
.	TRBV7-8	TRBJ2-7	CASSLAHSSSYEQYF
.	TRBV7-2	TRBJ1-3	CASTPGQNTIYF
.	TRBV4-3	TRBJ1-2	CASSQDRGRGYTF
TRBD2	TRBV4-3	TRBJ2-7	CASSQVGLADYEQYF
.	TRBV7-9	TRBJ2-7	CASSPPSRYEQYF
TRBD1	TRBV20-1	TRBJ2-2	CSATGTDNGELFF
.	TRBV6-6	TRBJ1-1	CASSFGTPWGTEAFF
.	TRBV20-1	TRBJ1-4	CSASGATNEKLFF
.	TRBV7-2	TRBJ1-2	CASRSGGAAYTF